This T cell receptor beta chain appears in the sequencing data of a study of T-cell memory formation after mild COVID-19. General study results and limits: Detection of some responders pre-infection suggested pre-existing cross-reactive memory T cells participated. The authors left the SARS-CoV-2 specificity of second-wave clones peaking on day 37 unconfirmed. Mainly in CM and EM were contracting CD4+ clones; CD8+ were in EMRA.

Each CDR3 protein is one row after TCRdb ran MiXCR on the 5' RACE reads. The table records about 100,000 distinct CDR3 sequences, around 10% of them present only once. Comments on this clonotype: Its antigen remains unidentified.

CDR1 and CDR2 (germline): SGHTA, FQGNSA. V lost 5 bases and J lost 2, with 11 bases in between. CDR3 length equals 14 residues. This TCR was recovered from a man between 18 and 35 years old who had mild COVID-19 (a few samples of this study predate the infection). Cell type and time point are not known. The sample taken for sequencing was PBMCs or a T cell subset sorted from them (not recorded which). This sequence joins TRBV7-2 and TRBJ2-3; D remains ambiguous. The CDR3 sequence: CASSARSTTDTQYF. CDR3 nucleotide sequence: TGTGCCAGCAGCGCACGGAGCACCACAGATACGCAGTATTTT.